One sample yielded the 32 T cell receptor beta chains listed below, sequenced in a study of human T cells and chemical hapten exposure. Each CDR3 protein is one row after TCRdb ran MiXCR on the RACE reads. The sample has 84,000 or so distinct CDR3 sequences; more than 8.5% are singletons. Described time point: patch test 2, 6 weeks after DPC sensitization. Treatment indicated: therapeutic diphenylcyclopropenone sensitization with weekly scalp DPC. The sample here was whole blood, taken in connection with sensitization to the hapten diphenylcyclopropenone (DPC). Receptors originate from a woman in her twenties or thirties with alopecia areata. Some clones in this sample may be carry-over from other donors' samples.

This clonotype appeared a few times. The rearrangement uses TRBV20-1 and TRBJ2-1; D uncertain. Trimming stripped 3 bases from V and 6 bases from J, with 12 bases between. This CDR3 is 13 amino acids long. Germline lookup yields CDR1 DFQATT and CDR2 SNEGSKA (reference sequence). CDR3 nucleotide sequence: TGCAGTGCTAGCCCGGCAGGTTTCAATGAGCAGTTCTTC. This codes for CSASPAGFNEQFF.

V is TRBV7-6 and J is TRBJ2-7, with 10 bases that match TRBD1. The CDR3 consists of 16 residues. The V segment lost 5 bases and the J segment 0 bases; nucleotides outside the gene matches: 7. Germline V gene sequence: CDR1 SGHVS, CDR2 FNYEAQ. The CDR3 DNA reads TGTGCCAGCAGCCAGGGACAGGGGTTATCCTCCTACGAGCAGTACTTC. Encoded protein: CASSQGQGLSSYEQYF.

This clonotype has only a few counts. The J gene is TRBJ2-7, the V gene TRBV20-1; D is possibly TRBD2 (7 bases). Germline V gives CDR1 DFQATT, CDR2 SNEGSKA (reference sequence). This CDR3 region has 14 residues. V lost 6 bases and J lost 1, with 16 bases in between. As DNA, the CDR3 is TGCAGTGCAACAGGGAGGGTGGGTTCCTACGAGCAGTACTTC. It codes for CSATGRVGSYEQYF.

This chain uses TRBV6-5 with TRBJ2-2; 10 bases agree with TRBD1. The ends lost 4 bases at V and 5 bases at J; junction bases unmatched: 13. Germline V gene data show CDR1 as MNHEY and CDR2 as SVGAGI. CDR3 length: 18 amino acids. The CDR3 is CASSFTSPGQGFTGELFF. CDR3 in DNA: TGTGCCAGCAGTTTCACTTCCCCGGGACAGGGGTTTACCGGGGAGCTGTTTTTT.

This clonotype was observed a few times. This sequence joins TRBV15 and TRBJ1-1; D is undetermined. The CDR3 sequence is 13 residues long. Trimming shortened V by 0 bases and J by 5 bases, and 7 bases separated the two germline ends. CDR1 is LNHNV and CDR2 is YYDKDF in the germline V gene (reference sequence). CDR3 DNA sequence: TGTGCCACCAGCAGAGAGGGCGGAACTGAAGCTTTCTTT. This codes for CATSREGGTEAFF.

This clonotype was picked up many times. This sequence joins TRBV6-2 or TRBV6-3 and TRBJ2-7; TRBD1 might be the D (6 bases). The V and J ends lost 8 bases and 1 base respectively, with 15 bases between them. The CDR3 is made up of 14 amino acids. Germline V gene sequence: CDR1 MNHEY, CDR2 SVGEGT. The CDR3 is CASHDRRPSYEQYF. Written as DNA, the CDR3 is TGTGCCAGCCACGACAGGAGACCTTCCTACGAGCAGTACTTC.

This clonotype was counted many times. The chain carries TRBV6-5 and TRBJ1-6; 8 bases align to TRBD1. The V gene's germline CDR1 is MNHEY and CDR2 SVGAGI. The trim removed 0 bases at V and 0 bases at J, leaving 4 bases unmatched. This CDR3 is 18 amino acids long. CDR3 residues: CASSYSTGDSSYNSPLHF. In DNA form, the CDR3 reads TGTGCCAGCAGTTACTCGACAGGGGATAGCTCCTATAATTCACCCCTCCACTTT.

The sample holds many counts of this clonotype. This sequence joins TRBV7-9 and TRBJ1-1, with D unclear. CDR3 length: 15 residues. Germline lookup yields CDR1 SEHNR and CDR2 FQNEAQ (reference sequence). Trimming shortened V by 0 bases and J by 3 bases, and 11 bases separated the two germline ends. The CDR3 nucleotides read TGTGCCAGCAGCTTAGCAGGGTTCCGATACACTGAAGCTTTCTTT. It is translated as CASSLAGFRYTEAFF.

This clonotype came up once. The rearrangement joins TRBV20-1 to TRBJ2-7; D gene uncertain. V dropped 0 bases and J dropped 0 bases, with 9 bases sitting between them. CDR3 length: 14 amino acids. Germline values: CDR1 DFQATT, CDR2 SNEGSKA (reference sequence). In DNA form, the CDR3 reads TGCAGTGCTAGAGATCCCAGCACCTCCTACGAGCAGTACTTC. It translates to CSARDPSTSYEQYF.

This clonotype has a count of ten or more. This sequence joins TRBV7-9 and TRBJ2-3, with a weak D call TRBD2 (6 bases). The CDR3 length is 18 residues. Deletions cut 0 bases from V and 2 bases from J, with 18 bases between. CDR1 and CDR2 (germline): SEHNR, FQNEAQ (reference sequence). CDR3 residues: CASSLADRNSGLTDTQYF. CDR3 DNA: TGTGCCAGCAGCTTAGCGGATCGGAATAGCGGACTCACAGATACGCAGTATTTT.

This clonotype was seen repeatedly, ten times or more. The chain links TRBV20-1 to TRBJ2-5, with 10 nucleotides matching TRBD2. There are 17 residues in the CDR3. The germline V gene has CDR1 DFQATT and CDR2 SNEGSKA (reference sequence). J lost 0 bases, V lost 1 base, and 8 bases had no gene match. CDR3 DNA sequence: TGCAGTGCTAGAGTGTCTCCGGGACTAGCGAACCAAGAGACCCAGTACTTC. It yields the protein CSARVSPGLANQETQYF.

Comment on this clonotype: This may be a read error: a much more frequent sequence differs by one nucleotide. The chain employs TRBV7-2 and TRBJ1-5; tentative D call: TRBD1 (5 bases). This CDR3 spans 13 amino acids. Per the germline V gene, CDR1 is SGHTA and CDR2 is FQGNSA. The CDR3 protein is CVSSRGRNQPQHF. In nucleotides, the CDR3 is TGTGTCAGCAGTAGGGGCCGCAATCAGCCCCAGCATTTT.

The table lists this clonotype with a few counts. The chain links TRBV7-8 to TRBJ2-4, with TRBD2 identical over 7 bases. V lost 10 bases to trimming and J lost 2 bases; unmatched junction nucleotides: 8. Germline CDR1 reads SGHVS; CDR2 reads FQNEAQ. The CDR3 runs 14 residues. For the CDR3, the DNA is TGTGCCACACAGACTAGCCCCCCCAAAAACATTCAGTACTTC. This translates into CATQTSPPKNIQYF.

The V gene is TRBV14, the J gene TRBJ1-1; D call uncertain. The V end was cut by 4 bases, the J end by 0 bases, with 6 bases between. Germline lookup yields CDR1 SGHDN and CDR2 FVKESK. CDR3 length: 13 residues. The CDR3 bases are TGTGCCAGCAGCCGCACAGTGAACACTGAAGCTTTCTTT. Its translation: CASSRTVNTEAFF.

This clonotype was picked up many times. The chain couples TRBV20-1 to TRBJ1-1; D possibly corresponds to TRBD1 (6 bases). CDR3 length: 14 amino acids. V lost 5 bases to trimming and J lost 6 bases, with 19 bases between them. Germline values: CDR1 DFQATT, CDR2 SNEGSKA (reference sequence). CDR3 sequence: CSASTGPAYAEAFF. Here the CDR3 DNA reads TGCAGTGCTTCGACAGGCCCCGCGTACGCTGAAGCTTTCTTT.

The rearrangement links TRBV7-2 to TRBJ1-1, with D maybe TRBD1 (6 bases). The CDR3 totals 14 residues. Per the germline V gene, CDR1 is SGHTA and CDR2 is FQGNSA. Trimming took off 0 bases at V and 7 bases at J, with 12 bases between the two ends. CDR3 nucleotides: TGTGCCAGCAGCTTAGCCGGGACAAGCGTTGAAGCTTTCTTT. Translated: CASSLAGTSVEAFF.

This clonotype was observed at least ten times. The genes are TRBV7-9 and TRBJ1-3; D is uncertain. CDR1 and CDR2 (germline): SEHNR, FQNEAQ (reference sequence). Between the trimmed V and J ends, which lost 6 bases and 4 bases, there was a span of 10 bases. The CDR3 loop spans 13 amino acids. The CDR3 here is CASSSNTGNTIYF. The CDR3, as DNA: TGTGCCAGCAGTTCTAACACAGGAAACACCATATATTTT.

This chain links TRBV5-6 with TRBJ1-4; a weak D match, TRBD1 (6 bases). V lost 4 bases to trimming and J lost 8 bases, with 18 bases between them. The CDR3 has 15 residues. Germline CDR1 and CDR2: SGHDT and YYEEEE. CDR3 residues: CASSPGGQNLEKLFF. The CDR3 DNA reads as TGTGCCAGCAGCCCAGGAGGACAGAATTTAGAAAAACTGTTTTTT.

This clonotype was detected many times. The V call is TRBV4-1, the J call TRBJ1-2; 7 nucleotides match TRBD1. Losses at the gene ends were 0 bases for V and 4 bases for J; bases not matched to a gene: 11. From germline, CDR1 is MGHRA and CDR2 YSYEKL. CDR3 length equals 17 residues. The CDR3 here is CASSQDGWDRSIYGYTF. In DNA form, the CDR3 reads TGCGCCAGCAGCCAAGATGGCTGGGACAGATCTATCTATGGCTACACCTTC.

This clonotype occurred a few times. The genes are TRBV29-1 and TRBJ2-3; 7 positions match TRBD2. The CDR3 is 15 amino acids. Germline CDR1 SQVTM, CDR2 ANQGSEA. Germline trimming cut 6 bases from V and 2 bases from J; bases unmatched to any gene: 11. CDR3: CSVGGVQAHTDTQYF. Here the CDR3 DNA reads TGCAGCGTGGGAGGGGTACAAGCACACACAGATACGCAGTATTTT.

This chain uses TRBV12-3 or TRBV12-4 with TRBJ1-5, with D possibly TRBD1 on 5 matching bases. The CDR3 loop spans 15 amino acids. V was clipped by 2 bases and J by 6 bases, with 14 bases between them. The CDR3, as DNA: TGTGCCAGCAGTTTATTCGAGCCAGGGAGTCAGCCCCAGCATTTT. Translating gives CASSLFEPGSQPQHF.

The rearrangement links TRBV2 to TRBJ1-4, with 7 bases fitting TRBD1. CDR3 length: 13 amino acids. The V segment lost 9 bases and the J segment 8 bases; nucleotides outside the gene matches: 9. The germline V gene has CDR1 SNHLY and CDR2 FYNNEI. CDR3 region: CASHLRQGEKLFF. The DNA of the CDR3 is TGTGCCAGTCATCTTAGACAGGGCGAAAAACTGTTTTTT.

The sample holds many counts of this clonotype. The chain recombines TRBV7-6 with TRBJ2-1; 11 bases map to TRBD2. The V gene's germline CDR1 is SGHVS and CDR2 FNYEAQ. This CDR3 spans 16 amino acids. V dropped 5 bases and J dropped 4; count of bases not matched to a gene: 7. The CDR3 nucleotides are TGTGCCAGCAGCGCGACTAGCGGGACCTATTACAATGAGCAGTTCTTC. Protein product: CASSATSGTYYNEQFF.

This clonotype was detected ten times or more. The chain combines TRBV28 with TRBJ2-5, with 9 bases lining up with TRBD2. The CDR3 runs to 15 residues. Per the germline V gene, CDR1 is MDHEN and CDR2 is SYDVKM. The trim removed 3 bases at V and 9 bases at J, leaving 11 bases unmatched. CDR3 region: CASSLASGASGAQYF. The CDR3 DNA follows: TGTGCCAGCAGTTTGGCTAGCGGGGCCTCGGGGGCCCAGTACTTC.

This clonotype appeared a few times. The chain couples TRBV7-9 to TRBJ1-5, with D tentatively TRBD1 (6 bases). CDR3 length equals 14 residues. CDR1 and CDR2 from the germline V gene are SEHNR and FQNEAQ (reference sequence). Between the trimmed V and J ends, which lost 2 bases and 6 bases, there was a span of 11 bases. This chain's CDR3 is CASSLMTDSQPQHF. The CDR3 DNA reads TGTGCCAGCAGCTTAATGACGGACAGTCAGCCCCAGCATTTT.

This clonotype was seen a few times. The rearrangement uses TRBV29-1 and TRBJ2-1; D remains unclear. Trimming shortened V by 4 bases and J by 5 bases, and 18 bases separated the two germline ends. The germline gives CDR1 SQVTM, CDR2 ANQGSEA. The CDR3 spans 15 residues. The CDR3 DNA sequence: TGCAGCGTTGGGCCGCAGGTCGAGCTCCACAATGAGCAGTTCTTC. Its protein product is CSVGPQVELHNEQFF.

The V and J genes are TRBV12-3 or TRBV12-4 and TRBJ2-7; D might be TRBD1 (5 bases). CDR3 length equals 13 residues. Trimming left V 6 bases short and J 2 bases short, with 11 bases between. The CDR3 region is CASSPPGPYEQYF. The CDR3 nucleotides read TGTGCCAGCAGCCCTCCAGGGCCCTACGAGCAGTACTTC.

The table lists this clonotype with many counts. The V gene is TRBV7-9, the J gene TRBJ2-1, with D perhaps matching TRBD2 (7 bases). The germline V gene encodes CDR1 SEHNR and CDR2 FQNEAQ (reference sequence). The CDR3 totals 16 residues. Trimming removed 5 bases at V and 3 bases at J, with 17 bases between. CDR3 residues: CASSPMRGRFYNEQFF. CDR3 bases: TGTGCCAGCAGCCCTATGCGGGGGCGATTCTACAATGAGCAGTTCTTC.

This clonotype was recorded at least ten times. This rearrangement joins TRBV3-1 to TRBJ1-6; the D gene is possibly TRBD1 (5 bases). The CDR3 covers 17 residues. Germline CDR1 is LGHDT and CDR2 is YNNKEL (reference sequence). V lost 1 base to trimming and J lost 0 bases, with 10 bases between them. The CDR3 protein is CASSQGPGGSYNSPLHF. The DNA of the CDR3 is TGTGCCAGCAGCCAAGGCCCCGGGGGCTCCTATAATTCACCCCTCCACTTT. The complete variable domain, with remaining parts taken from reference TRBV3-1 and TRBJ1-6, reads DTAVSQTPKYLVTQMGNDKSIKCEQNLGHDTMYWYKQDSKKFLKIMFSYNNKELIINETVPNRFSPKSPDKAHLNLHINSLELGDSAVYFCASSQGPGGSYNSPLHFGNGTRLTVT.

In this sample, this clonotype turned up many times. V and J are TRBV7-9 and TRBJ2-1; D may be TRBD2 (5 bases). V lost 4 bases, J lost 1 base, and 8 bases lay in between. The CDR3 runs to 14 residues. The germline V gene has CDR1 SEHNR and CDR2 FQNEAQ (reference sequence). CDR3 loop: CASSSSGSYNEQFF. CDR3 nucleotides: TGTGCCAGCAGCTCGAGCGGTTCCTACAATGAGCAGTTCTTC.

This clonotype has only a few counts. This CDR3 is CASSRQEGSPLHF. For the CDR3, the DNA is TGTGCCAGCAGCCGACAGGAAGGGTCACCCCTCCACTTT. The V call is TRBV7-9, the J call TRBJ1-6, with D perhaps TRBD1 (6 bases). Trimming cost V 5 bases and J 10 bases, with 12 bases left between them. Germline CDR1 reads SEHNR; CDR2 reads FQNEAQ (reference sequence). The CDR3 loop spans 13 amino acids. Based on the CDR3 plus reference TRBV7-9 and TRBJ1-6, the full variable domain is DTGVSQNPRHKITKRGQNVTFRCDPISEHNRLYWYRQTLGQGPEFLTYFQNEAQLEKSRLLSDRFSAERPKGSFSTLEIQRTEQGDSAMYLCASSRQEGSPLHFGNGTRLTVT.

The table lists this clonotype with many counts. The chain employs TRBV6-6 and TRBJ1-3; D gene uncertain. The germline V gene has CDR1 MNHNY and CDR2 SVGAGI (reference sequence). V gave up 4 bases and J gave up 0 bases, with 10 bases separating them. CDR3 size: 15 residues. In nucleotides, the CDR3 is TGTGCCAGCAGTTCTGACGGTAGCTCTGGAAACACCATATATTTT. Translating gives CASSSDGSSGNTIYF.